Given below is one T cell receptor beta chain in context. The antigen is undetermined. These data come from a study of cytomegalovirus exposure and HLA in healthy donors. Study-level background: Early on, a data release was issued that held 85 million to 95 million unique TCRs from HLA-typed donors.

The primer mix had 60 Vbeta and 13 Jbeta primers. Only in-frame clones appear in the TCRdb table, and some are missing; sequencing was by immunoSEQ multiplex PCR. The sample records roughly 130,000 clones, 70% to 85% being singletons. Donors sampled were nominally healthy, though unrecorded immune exposures were likely. Study observations and caveats: Common viral pathogens were later found to be apparently linked to several of the most significant clusters.

The TCR sequence derives from a boy under 18 in good health and CMV-seronegative. The source material was PBMCs.

CDR3 sequence (DNA): TGCGCCAGCAGCCCTACCGGGAGGGAGAACTATGGCTACACCTTC. Its translation: CASSPTGRENYGYTF. The rearrangement links TRBV5-1 to TRBJ1-2; D is undetermined. The V end lost 4 bases, the J end lost 2 bases, and 15 bases lay between the germline ends. CDR3 length equals 15 residues. Germline-derived CDR1 and CDR2 are SGHRS and YFSETQ.